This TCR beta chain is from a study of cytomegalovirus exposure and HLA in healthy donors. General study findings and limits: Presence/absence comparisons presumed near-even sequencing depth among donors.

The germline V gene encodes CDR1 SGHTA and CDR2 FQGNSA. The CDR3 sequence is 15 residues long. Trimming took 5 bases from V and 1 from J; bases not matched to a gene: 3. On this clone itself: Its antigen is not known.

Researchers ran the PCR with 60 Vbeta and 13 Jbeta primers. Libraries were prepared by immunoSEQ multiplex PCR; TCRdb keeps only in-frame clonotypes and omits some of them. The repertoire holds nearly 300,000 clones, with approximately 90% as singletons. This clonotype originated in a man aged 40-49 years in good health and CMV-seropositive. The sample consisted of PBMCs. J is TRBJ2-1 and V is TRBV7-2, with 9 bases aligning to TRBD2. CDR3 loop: CASSSGGSSYNEQFF. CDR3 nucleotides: TGTGCCAGCAGCAGCGGGGGGAGTTCCTACAATGAGCAGTTCTTC.